This entry describes one T cell receptor beta chain. A much bigger clone sits one base away, suggesting this may be a read error. The authors made TCR beta cDNA from roughly 480 ng total RNA with a constant-region primer. Generation of the TCR beta libraries relied on three nested multiplex PCR rounds using slightly modified ARM-PCR. TCRdb reanalysed the multiplex PCR reads using MiXCR and keeps one entry per CDR3 protein. The table lists roughly 120,000 distinct CDR3 sequences, approximately 68% of them singletons. The data originate from a study of tumor-infiltrating lymphocytes in primary liver carcinoma. About the research overall: Per sample, productive TCRbeta reads numbered roughly 3.65 to 7.13 million, similar across tissue types.

Extraction of RNA together with DNA used about 18-31 mg of unsorted bulk tissue. The sequenced sample consisted of tumor-adjacent normal liver tissue. This TCR was sampled from a woman aged 60 to 75 with primary liver carcinoma and hepatitis B virus infection.

The DNA for the CDR3 is TGCGCCAGCAGCTTCGTCCAAGTCAGCCACGAGCAGTACTTC. Translated, it gives CASSFVQVSHEQYF. J is TRBJ2-7 and V is TRBV5-1, with D unresolved. This CDR3 has 14 residues. V was clipped by 2 bases and J by 5 bases, with 14 bases between them. Germline V gene data show CDR1 as SGHRS and CDR2 as YFSETQ. The full variable domain, with the rest looked up from reference TRBV5-1 and TRBJ2-7, is KAGVTQTPRYLIKTRGQQVTLSCSPISGHRSVSWYQQTPGQGLQFLFEYFSETQRNKGNFPGRFSGRQFSNSRSEMNVSTLELGDSALYLCASSFVQVSHEQYFGPGTRLTVT.